The 8 T cell receptor beta chains listed next were all sequenced from one sample in a study of cytomegalovirus exposure and HLA in healthy donors. Primers: 60 Vbeta forward and 13 Jbeta reverse. The assay was immunoSEQ multiplex PCR, and TCRdb's table has in-frame clones only and misses some. The repertoire table contains around 130,000 clones. The sequencing sample was made of PBMCs. The receptors stem from a woman aged 55 to 70 in good health and CMV-seronegative.

The chain employs TRBV9 and TRBJ2-1; 8 nucleotides line up with TRBD2. Germline trimming cut 3 bases from V and 4 bases from J; bases unmatched to any gene: 9. The germline gives CDR1 SGDLS, CDR2 YYNGEE. This CDR3 region has 16 residues. In DNA form, the CDR3 reads TGTGCCAGCAGCGAAAACCCGGGACTAGGGTACAATGAGCAGTTCTTC. Residues: CASSENPGLGYNEQFF.

The V and J genes are TRBV6-6 and TRBJ2-1; 9 nucleotides line up with TRBD2. Germline loops: CDR1 MNHNY, CDR2 SVGAGI (reference sequence). This CDR3 spans 15 amino acids. V dropped 2 bases and J dropped 5; count of bases not matched to a gene: 4. In DNA, the CDR3 is TGTGCCAGCAGTTACCACGGGACTAGCCACAATGAGCAGTTCTTC. Translated: CASSYHGTSHNEQFF.

The rearrangement links TRBV28 to TRBJ1-5; tentative D call: TRBD1 (6 bases). Germline CDR1 MDHEN, CDR2 SYDVKM. Trimming cost V 2 bases and J 5 bases, with 13 bases left between them. The CDR3 extends over 15 amino acids. This CDR3 reads CASSLPQGRYQPQHF. The CDR3 DNA is TGTGCCAGCAGTTTACCACAGGGACGTTATCAGCCCCAGCATTTT.

V and J are TRBV6-5 and TRBJ1-1; no clear D. Germline CDR1 is MNHEY and CDR2 is SVGAGI. V dropped 5 bases and J dropped 4 bases, with 14 bases sitting between them. The CDR3 runs to 14 residues. The CDR3 DNA follows: TGTGCCAGCAGTGACCCTGGAGGCAGCACTGAAGCTTTCTTT. It yields the protein CASSDPGGSTEAFF.

J is TRBJ1-4 and V is TRBV7-9; possibly TRBD1 for D (5 bases). V was pared by 4 bases and J by 4 bases, with 10 bases between. This CDR3 region has 14 residues. Germline V lookup: CDR1 SEHNR, CDR2 FQNEAQ (reference sequence). The CDR3 nucleotides are TGTGCCAGCAGCTCCGACAGAAGTAATGAAAAACTGTTTTTT. Its protein is CASSSDRSNEKLFF.

The V and J genes are TRBV2 and TRBJ2-1, with D maybe TRBD2 (7 bases). This CDR3 contains 15 residues. Trimming left V 7 bases short and J 4 bases short, with 17 bases between. Germline CDR1 reads SNHLY; CDR2 reads FYNNEI. CDR3 bases: TGTGCCAGCACCAAGGAGGCGGGGGCGTACAATGAGCAGTTCTTC. This sequence encodes CASTKEAGAYNEQFF.

The genes are TRBV2 and TRBJ1-1; the match to TRBD1 covers 8 bases. Germline-derived CDR1 and CDR2 are SNHLY and FYNNEI. The trim removed 5 bases at V and 12 bases at J, leaving 5 bases unmatched. The CDR3 is 11 amino acids. The CDR3 protein is CASSSGTGPFF. The CDR3 DNA sequence: TGTGCCAGCAGTTCCGGGACAGGACCTTTCTTT. The full variable domain, its missing parts supplied by reference TRBV2 and TRBJ1-1, is EPEVTQTPSHQVTQMGQEVILRCVPISNHLYFYWYRQILGQKVEFLVSFYNNEISEKSEIFDDQFSVERPDGSNFTLKIRSTKLEDSAMYFCASSSGTGPFFGQGTRLTVV.

CDR3 in amino acids: CASIQGTLGEQYF. The DNA of the CDR3 is TGTGCCAGCATTCAGGGAACCCTCGGGGAGCAGTACTTC. The chain uses TRBV2 and TRBJ2-7; a possible D gene is TRBD1 (5 bases). Germline V gives CDR1 SNHLY, CDR2 FYNNEI. Trimming took off 7 bases at V and 7 bases at J, with 17 bases between the two ends. The CDR3 runs 13 residues.